This TCR beta chain was profiled in a study of T cell changes during pregnancy in multiple sclerosis. Germline assignment: CDR1 LNHDA and CDR2 SQIVND (reference sequence). V lost 3 bases to trimming and J lost 2 bases, with 10 bases between them. CDR3 length: 14 residues. Using immunoSEQ multiplex PCR, the repertoire was profiled, and TCRdb retains in-frame clones only, with some absent. This table has about 110,000 clones, 85% to 95% appearing once. V usage is TRBV19 and J usage is TRBJ2-5; possible D gene TRBD1, 6 bases. This sequence originates from a female donor with multiple sclerosis, enrolled in a pregnancy study. Sequenced here: peripheral blood, sampled after pregnancy. The CDR3 bases are TGTGCCAGTAGTATTCCAGGGGTTCAAGAGACCCAGTACTTC. This codes for CASSIPGVQETQYF.